This T cell receptor beta chain is from a study of identical twins. The V end lost 4 bases, the J end lost 5 bases, and 20 bases lay between the germline ends. Looked up from germline, CDR1 is SQVTM and CDR2 is ANQGSEA. The CDR3 covers 15 residues. Via MiXCR, TCRdb re-called the 5' RACE reads, giving one row per CDR3 protein. The sample has about 890,000 distinct CDR3 sequences, around 12% seen once. A word on this clonotype: The target antigen is unknown.

Study conclusions and caveats: For zero-insertion analyses, partial confounding could come from invariant MAIT and iNKT cells. For cord blood, abundant beta clonotypes had fewer insertions, unlike memory repertoires, which showed none.

Separately, the same data were catalogued under a study of yellow fever vaccine responses in identical twins. From that second work: It has been reported that, in twins, the vaccine T cell response seemed partly convergent and partly personalized.

The receptor's source is a young woman in good health. The V call is TRBV29-1, the J call TRBJ2-5; the D gene is possibly TRBD1 (6 bases). Material for sequencing was PBMCs. Written as DNA, the CDR3 is TGCAGCGTTGGTGTGTGGACAGTTCTTGACGAGACCCAGTACTTC. This codes for CSVGVWTVLDETQYF.